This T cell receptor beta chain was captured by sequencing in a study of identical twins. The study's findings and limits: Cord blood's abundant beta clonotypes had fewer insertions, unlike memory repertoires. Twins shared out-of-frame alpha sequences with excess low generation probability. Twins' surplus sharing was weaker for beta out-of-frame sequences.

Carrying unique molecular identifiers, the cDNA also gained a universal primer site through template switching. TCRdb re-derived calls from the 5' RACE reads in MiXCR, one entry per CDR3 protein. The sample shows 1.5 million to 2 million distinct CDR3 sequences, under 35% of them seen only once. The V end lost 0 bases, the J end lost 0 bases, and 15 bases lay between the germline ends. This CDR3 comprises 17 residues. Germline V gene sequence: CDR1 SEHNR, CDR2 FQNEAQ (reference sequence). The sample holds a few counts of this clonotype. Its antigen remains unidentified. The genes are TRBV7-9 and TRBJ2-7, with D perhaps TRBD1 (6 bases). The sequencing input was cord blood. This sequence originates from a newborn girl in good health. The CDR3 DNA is TGTGCCAGCAGCTTAGCGCAGATCCGGGACAACTCCTACGAGCAGTACTTC. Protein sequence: CASSLAQIRDNSYEQYF.